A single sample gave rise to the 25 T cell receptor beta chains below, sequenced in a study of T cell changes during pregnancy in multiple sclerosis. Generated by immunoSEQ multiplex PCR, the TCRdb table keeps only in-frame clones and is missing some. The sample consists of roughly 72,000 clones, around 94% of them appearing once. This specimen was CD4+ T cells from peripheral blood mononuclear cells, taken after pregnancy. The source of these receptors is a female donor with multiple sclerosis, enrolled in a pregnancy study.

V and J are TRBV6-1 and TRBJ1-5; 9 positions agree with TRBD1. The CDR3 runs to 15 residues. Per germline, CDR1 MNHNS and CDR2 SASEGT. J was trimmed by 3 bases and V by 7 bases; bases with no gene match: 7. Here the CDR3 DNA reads TGTGCCAGCACCAGCACAGGGGGCGTCAATCAGCCCCAGCATTTT. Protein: CASTSTGGVNQPQHF.

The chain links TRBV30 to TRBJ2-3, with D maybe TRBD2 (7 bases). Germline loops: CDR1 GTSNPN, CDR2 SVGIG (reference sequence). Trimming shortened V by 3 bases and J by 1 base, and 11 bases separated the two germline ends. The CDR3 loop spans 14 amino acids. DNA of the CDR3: TGTGCCTGGAGATGGGGGGGCGGCACAGATACGCAGTATTTT. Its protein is CAWRWGGGTDTQYF.

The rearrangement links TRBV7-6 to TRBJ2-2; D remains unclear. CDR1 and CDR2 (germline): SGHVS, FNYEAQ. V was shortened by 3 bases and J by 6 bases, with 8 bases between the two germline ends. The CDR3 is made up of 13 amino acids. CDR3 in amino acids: CASSFSPPGELFF. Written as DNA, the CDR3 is TGTGCCAGCAGCTTTAGCCCCCCCGGGGAGCTGTTTTTT.

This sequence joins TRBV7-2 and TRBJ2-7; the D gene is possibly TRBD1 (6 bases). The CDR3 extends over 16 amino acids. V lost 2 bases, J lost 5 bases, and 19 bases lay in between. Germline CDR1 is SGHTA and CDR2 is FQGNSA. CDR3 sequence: CASSLISGQPFHEQYF. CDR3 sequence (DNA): TGTGCCAGCAGCTTAATATCAGGACAGCCCTTTCACGAGCAGTACTTC. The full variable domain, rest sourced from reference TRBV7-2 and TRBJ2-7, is GAGVSQSPSNKVTEKGKDVELRCDPISGHTALYWYRQSLGQGLEFLIYFQGNSAPDKSGLPSDRFSAERTGGSVSTLTIQRTQQEDSAVYLCASSLISGQPFHEQYFGPGTRLTVT.

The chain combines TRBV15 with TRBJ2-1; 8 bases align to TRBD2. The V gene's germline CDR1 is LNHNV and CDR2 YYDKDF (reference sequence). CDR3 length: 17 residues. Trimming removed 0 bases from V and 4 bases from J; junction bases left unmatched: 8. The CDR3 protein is CATSRDYGREGYNEQFF. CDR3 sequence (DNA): TGTGCCACCAGCAGAGATTACGGTCGGGAGGGATACAATGAGCAGTTCTTC.

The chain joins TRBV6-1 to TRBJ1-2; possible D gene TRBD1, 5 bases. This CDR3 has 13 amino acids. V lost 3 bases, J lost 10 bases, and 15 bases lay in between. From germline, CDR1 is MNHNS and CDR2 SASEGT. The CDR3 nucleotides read TGTGCCAGCAGTGAGTCAGGGTACTTGGACTACACCTTC. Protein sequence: CASSESGYLDYTF.

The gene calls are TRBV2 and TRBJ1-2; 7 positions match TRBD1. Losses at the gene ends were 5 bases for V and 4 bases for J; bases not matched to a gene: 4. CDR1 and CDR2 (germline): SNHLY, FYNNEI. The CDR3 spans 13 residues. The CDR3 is CASSPGQIYGYTF. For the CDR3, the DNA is TGTGCCAGCAGTCCGGGACAGATCTATGGCTACACCTTC.

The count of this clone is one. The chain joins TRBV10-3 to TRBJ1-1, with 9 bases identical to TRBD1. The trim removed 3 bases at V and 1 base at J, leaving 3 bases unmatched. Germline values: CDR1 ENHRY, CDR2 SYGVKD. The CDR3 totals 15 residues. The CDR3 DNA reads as TGTGCCATCAGTGATCCGGGACAGGGGAACACTGAAGCTTTCTTT. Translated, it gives CAISDPGQGNTEAFF.

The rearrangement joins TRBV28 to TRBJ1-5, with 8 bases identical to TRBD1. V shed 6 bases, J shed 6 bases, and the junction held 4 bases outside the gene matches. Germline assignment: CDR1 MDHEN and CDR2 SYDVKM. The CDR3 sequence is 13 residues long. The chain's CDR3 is CASRLTGVQPQHF. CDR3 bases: TGTGCCAGCAGGTTGACAGGGGTTCAGCCCCAGCATTTT.

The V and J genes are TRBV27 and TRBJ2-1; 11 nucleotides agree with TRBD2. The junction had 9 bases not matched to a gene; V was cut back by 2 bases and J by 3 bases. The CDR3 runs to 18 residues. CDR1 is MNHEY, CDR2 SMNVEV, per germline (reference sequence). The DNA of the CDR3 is TGTGCCAGCAGTTTAGGGACCCCACTAGCGGGAGTCTACAATGAGCAGTTCTTC. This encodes CASSLGTPLAGVYNEQFF.

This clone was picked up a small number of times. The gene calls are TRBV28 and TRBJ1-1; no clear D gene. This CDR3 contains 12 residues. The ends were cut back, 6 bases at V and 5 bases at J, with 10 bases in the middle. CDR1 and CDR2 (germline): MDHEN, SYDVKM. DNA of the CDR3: TGTGCCAGCAGGGCGGCGGGGACTGAAGCTTTCTTT. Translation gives CASRAAGTEAFF.

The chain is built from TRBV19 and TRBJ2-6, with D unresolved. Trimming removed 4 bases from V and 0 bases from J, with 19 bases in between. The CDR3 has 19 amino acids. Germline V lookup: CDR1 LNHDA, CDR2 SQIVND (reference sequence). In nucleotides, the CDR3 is TGTGCCAGTAGTACGGCCCTGGGCATCTCTCTCTCTGGGGCCAACGTCCTGACTTTC. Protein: CASSTALGISLSGANVLTF. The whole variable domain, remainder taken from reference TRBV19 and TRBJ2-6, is DGGITQSPKYLFRKEGQNVTLSCEQNLNHDAMYWYRQDPGQGLRLIYYSQIVNDFQKGDIAEGYSVSREKKESFPLTVTSAQKNPTAFYLCASSTALGISLSGANVLTFGAGSRLTVL.

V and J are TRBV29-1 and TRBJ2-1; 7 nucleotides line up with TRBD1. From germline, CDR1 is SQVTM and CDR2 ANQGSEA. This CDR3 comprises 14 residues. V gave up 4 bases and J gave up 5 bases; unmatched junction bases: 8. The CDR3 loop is CSVVPPGTDNEQFF. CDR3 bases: TGCAGCGTTGTTCCCCCCGGGACAGACAATGAGCAGTTCTTC.

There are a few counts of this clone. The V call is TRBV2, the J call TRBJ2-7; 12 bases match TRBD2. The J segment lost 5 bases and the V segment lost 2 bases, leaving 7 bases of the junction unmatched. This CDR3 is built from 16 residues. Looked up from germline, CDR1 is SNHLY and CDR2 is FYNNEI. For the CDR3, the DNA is TGTGCCAGCAGTGAATCCCTAGCGGGAGGGTCAAACGAGCAGTACTTC. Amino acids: CASSESLAGGSNEQYF.

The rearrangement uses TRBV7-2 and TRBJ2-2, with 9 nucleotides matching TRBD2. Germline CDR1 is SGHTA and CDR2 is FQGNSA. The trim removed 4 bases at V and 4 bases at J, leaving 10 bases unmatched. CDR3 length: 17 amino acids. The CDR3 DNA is TGTGCCAGCAGCTCAGTAGGACTAGCGATCCCCACCGGGGAGCTGTTTTTT. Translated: CASSSVGLAIPTGELFF.

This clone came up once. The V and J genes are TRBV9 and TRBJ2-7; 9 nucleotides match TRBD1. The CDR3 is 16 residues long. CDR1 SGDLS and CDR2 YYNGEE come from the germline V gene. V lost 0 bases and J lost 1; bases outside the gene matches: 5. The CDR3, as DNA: TGTGCCAGCAGCGTAGATCCGGGACAGGGTTCCTACGAGCAGTACTTC. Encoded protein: CASSVDPGQGSYEQYF.

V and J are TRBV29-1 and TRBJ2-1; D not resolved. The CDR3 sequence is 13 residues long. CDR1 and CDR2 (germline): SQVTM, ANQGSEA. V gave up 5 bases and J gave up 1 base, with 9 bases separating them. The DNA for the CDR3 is TGCAGCGTTCCTACCGCTTCCTACAATGAGCAGTTCTTC. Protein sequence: CSVPTASYNEQFF.

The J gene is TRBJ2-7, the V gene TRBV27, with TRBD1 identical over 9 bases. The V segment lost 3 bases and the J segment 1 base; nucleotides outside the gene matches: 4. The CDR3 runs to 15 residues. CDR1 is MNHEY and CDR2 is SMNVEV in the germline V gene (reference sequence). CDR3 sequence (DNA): TGTGCCAGCAGTTTCCAGGGACAGGGATCCTACGAGCAGTACTTC. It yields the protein CASSFQGQGSYEQYF.

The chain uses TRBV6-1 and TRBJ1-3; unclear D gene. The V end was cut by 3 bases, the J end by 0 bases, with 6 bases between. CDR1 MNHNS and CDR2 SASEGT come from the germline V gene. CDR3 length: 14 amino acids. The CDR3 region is CASSEGRSGNTIYF. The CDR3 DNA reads TGTGCCAGCAGTGAGGGCCGCTCTGGAAACACCATATATTTT.

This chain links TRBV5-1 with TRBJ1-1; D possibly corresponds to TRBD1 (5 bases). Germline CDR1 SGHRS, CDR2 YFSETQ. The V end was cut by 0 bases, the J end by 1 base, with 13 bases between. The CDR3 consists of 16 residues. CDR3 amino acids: CASSLEANRPNTEAFF. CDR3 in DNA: TGCGCCAGCAGCTTGGAGGCTAACAGGCCGAACACTGAAGCTTTCTTT.

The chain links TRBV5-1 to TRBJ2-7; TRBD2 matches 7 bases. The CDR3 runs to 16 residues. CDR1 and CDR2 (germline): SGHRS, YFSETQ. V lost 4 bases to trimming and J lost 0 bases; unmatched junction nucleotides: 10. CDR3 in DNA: TGCGCCAGCAGCCTCACTCCTGGCGGGAGCTCCTACGAGCAGTACTTC. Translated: CASSLTPGGSSYEQYF.

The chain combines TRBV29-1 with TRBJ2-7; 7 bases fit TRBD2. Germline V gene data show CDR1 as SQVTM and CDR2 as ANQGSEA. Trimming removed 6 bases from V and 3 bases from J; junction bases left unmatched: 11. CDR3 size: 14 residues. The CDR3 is CSVSLTSLLYEQYF. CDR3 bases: TGCAGCGTGAGCTTGACTAGCCTCCTCTACGAGCAGTACTTC.

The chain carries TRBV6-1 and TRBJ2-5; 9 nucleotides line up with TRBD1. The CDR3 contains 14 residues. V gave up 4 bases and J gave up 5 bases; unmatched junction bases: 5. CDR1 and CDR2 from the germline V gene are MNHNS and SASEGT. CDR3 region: CASSGGQGRETQYF. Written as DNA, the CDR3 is TGTGCCAGCAGTGGGGGACAGGGACGGGAGACCCAGTACTTC.

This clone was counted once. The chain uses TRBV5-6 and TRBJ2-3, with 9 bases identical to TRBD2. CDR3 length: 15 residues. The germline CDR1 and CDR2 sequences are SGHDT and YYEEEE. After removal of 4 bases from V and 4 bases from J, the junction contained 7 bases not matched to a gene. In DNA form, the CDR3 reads TGTGCCAGCAGCCTCCCGGGACTAGCATCAGATACGCAGTATTTT. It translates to CASSLPGLASDTQYF.

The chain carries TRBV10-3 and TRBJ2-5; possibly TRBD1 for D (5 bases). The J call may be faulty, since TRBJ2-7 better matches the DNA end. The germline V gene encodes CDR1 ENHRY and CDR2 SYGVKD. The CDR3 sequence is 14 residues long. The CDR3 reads CAISESGVGHEQYF. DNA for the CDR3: TGTGCCATCAGTGAGTCAGGGGTAGGGCACGAGCAGTACTTC.